Sequencing of this TCR beta chain was carried out in a study of beta chain features in type 1 diabetes. Study in general: Over all samples combined, 107,917,701 sorted cells were examined.

V lost 1 base to trimming and J lost 5 bases; unmatched junction nucleotides: 8. Germline lookup yields CDR1 LNHNV and CDR2 YYDKDF (reference sequence). The CDR3 extends over 16 amino acids. Reverse transcription of all isolated RNA meant that expressed TCRB transcripts were sequenced. Profiled with immunoSEQ multiplex PCR; TCRdb holds only in-frame clones, not every one. The top ten hold 0.45% to 0.6% of the sample, which has over 150,000 clones, about 9.4% seen once. The study's findings and limits: It was not settled here whether HLA type affects TCRB rearrangement. Type 1 diabetes patients had TCRB CDR3s that were shorter (moderately but significantly so) in all four CD4+ subsets.

This clone came up a few times. Its antigen is unknown. This chain connects TRBV15 to TRBJ2-5; 9 nucleotides line up with TRBD1. The sequence was collected from a man aged 25 to 40 with type 1 diabetes. What was sequenced was central memory CD4+ T cells from blood. CDR3 DNA sequence: TGTGCCACCAGCAGAGGGAAAACAGGGGGCGAGGAGACCCAGTACTTC. Amino acids: CATSRGKTGGEETQYF. Based on the CDR3 plus reference TRBV15 and TRBJ2-5, the full variable domain is DAMVIQNPRYQVTQFGKPVTLSCSQTLNHNVMYWYQQKSSQAPKLLFHYYDKDFNNEADTPDNFQSRRPNTSFCFLDIRSPGLGDTAMYLCATSRGKTGGEETQYFGPGTRLLVL.